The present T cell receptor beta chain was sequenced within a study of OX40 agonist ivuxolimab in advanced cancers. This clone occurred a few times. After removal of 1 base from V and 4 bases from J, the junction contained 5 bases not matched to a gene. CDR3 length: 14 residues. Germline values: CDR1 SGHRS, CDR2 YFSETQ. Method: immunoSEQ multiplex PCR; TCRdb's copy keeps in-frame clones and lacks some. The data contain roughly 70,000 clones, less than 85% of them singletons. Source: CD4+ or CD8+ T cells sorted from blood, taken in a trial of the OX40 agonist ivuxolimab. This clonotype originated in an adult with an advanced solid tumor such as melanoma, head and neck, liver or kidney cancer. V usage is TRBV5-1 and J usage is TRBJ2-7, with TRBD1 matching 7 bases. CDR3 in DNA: TGCGCCAGCAGCTTGCAGGACAGGCGGTACGAGCAGTACTTC. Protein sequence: CASSLQDRRYEQYF.